This T cell receptor beta chain originates from a study of blood T cell repertoires in COVID-19. Study-wide background: Spain, Italy and the United States supplied samples that represented acute and convalescent COVID-19.

As processed by the authors: Reference gene primers were amplified, and this amplification served to estimate nucleated cell counts. Some clones are missing from TCRdb's copy, which holds only in-frame ones; the method was immunoSEQ multiplex PCR. V, J and clone size reflect that table, while D and trimming were determined from the DNA. The data show nearly 45,000 clones, around 84% seen once. Looked up from germline, CDR1 is MDHEN and CDR2 is SYDVKM. V dropped 4 bases and J dropped 7 bases, with 11 bases sitting between them. The CDR3 is 14 residues long. The sequenced material came from peripheral blood. The clonotype originates from a human donor in a cohort sampled during active COVID-19. V usage is TRBV28 and J usage is TRBJ1-6; possible D gene TRBD1, 6 bases. The CDR3, as DNA: TGTGCCAGCAGTTGGGGGCAGCCCAATTCACCCCTCCACTTT. This codes for CASSWGQPNSPLHF.